These 30 T cell receptor beta chains share one sample of origin, sequenced in a study of blood T cell repertoires in COVID-19. Clones were sequenced by immunoSEQ multiplex PCR, and TCRdb holds only the in-frame ones, with some missing. The profile shows fewer than 500,000 clones, around 84% of them singletons. Material for sequencing was peripheral blood. Every receptor here comes from a human donor with acute or convalescent COVID-19. The donor label of this sample is uncertain.

J is TRBJ2-7 and V is TRBV7-8; tentative D call: TRBD2 (6 bases). From germline, CDR1 is SGHVS and CDR2 FQNEAQ. The CDR3 loop spans 17 amino acids. The V and J ends lost 0 bases and 3 bases respectively, with 18 bases between them. For the CDR3, the DNA is TGTGCCAGCAGCTTAGCGCGGGGCAGACAAAAAAACTACGAGCAGTACTTC. It yields the protein CASSLARGRQKNYEQYF.

The chain's CDR3 is CASSERGGSTDTQYF. CDR3 in DNA: TGTGCCAGCAGTGAACGCGGGGGCAGCACAGATACGCAGTATTTT. The genes are TRBV6-1 and TRBJ2-3, with D possibly TRBD2 on 7 matching bases. The CDR3 covers 15 residues. Trimming shortened V by 2 bases and J by 0 bases, and 9 bases separated the two germline ends. Germline V gives CDR1 MNHNS, CDR2 SASEGT.

This chain links TRBV3-1 (or the pseudogene TRBV3-2) with TRBJ2-7; D uncertain. The CDR3 covers 11 residues. Germline V gives CDR1 LGHDT, CDR2 YNNKEL (reference sequence). V dropped 5 bases and J dropped 8 bases, with 10 bases sitting between them. CDR3 bases: TGTGCCAGCAGCGCCGACTTACAGCAGTACTTC. Protein: CASSADLQQYF.

This rearrangement joins TRBV7-8 to TRBJ1-5, with D unclear. In germline, CDR1 is SGHVS, CDR2 FQNEAQ. The CDR3 is 14 amino acids. V lost 3 bases and J 3 bases, leaving 9 bases between the germline ends. The CDR3 reads CASSFETTNQPQHF. Written as DNA, the CDR3 is TGTGCCAGCAGCTTCGAGACAACCAATCAGCCCCAGCATTTT.

The rearrangement links TRBV7-9 to TRBJ2-3; 10 bases agree with TRBD1. V lost 4 bases, J lost 4 bases, and 2 bases stayed unmatched. Germline CDR1 reads SEHNR; CDR2 reads FQNEAQ (reference sequence). This CDR3 is 14 amino acids long. The CDR3 spells CASSSDRGPDTQYF. CDR3 coding DNA: TGTGCCAGCAGCTCTGACAGGGGGCCAGATACGCAGTATTTT. Full variable domain (missing parts from reference TRBV7-9 and TRBJ2-3): DTGVSQNPRHKITKRGQNVTFRCDPISEHNRLYWYRQTLGQGPEFLTYFQNEAQLEKSRLLSDRFSAERPKGSFSTLEIQRTEQGDSAMYLCASSSDRGPDTQYFGPGTRLTVL.

The chain joins TRBV24-1 to TRBJ1-5, with 8 bases fitting TRBD1. Germline assignment: CDR1 KGHDR and CDR2 SFDVKD. This CDR3 is 15 amino acids long. The ends lost 4 bases at V and 2 bases at J; junction bases unmatched: 3. The CDR3 reads CATSDGTGGNQPQHF. In DNA form, the CDR3 reads TGTGCCACCAGTGACGGGACAGGAGGCAATCAGCCCCAGCATTTT.

This clone has a handful of counts. The chain combines TRBV29-1 with TRBJ2-1; D is possibly TRBD1 (5 bases). With 8 bases removed from V and 4 bases from J, the gap between germline ends came to 12 bases. The CDR3 is 12 residues long. From germline, CDR1 is SQVTM and CDR2 ANQGSEA. This CDR3 is CSPEQDYNEQFF. CDR3 nucleotide sequence: TGCAGCCCCGAACAGGATTACAATGAGCAGTTCTTC.

This clone has more than one count but fewer than ten. The J gene is TRBJ1-4, the V gene TRBV30; the match to TRBD1 covers 8 bases. The CDR3 spans 12 residues. The trim removed 7 bases at V and 8 bases at J, leaving 6 bases unmatched. Germline values: CDR1 GTSNPN, CDR2 SVGIG (reference sequence). The CDR3 DNA follows: TGTGCCTCCACAGGGGGGGTCGAAAAACTGTTTTTT. Residues: CASTGGVEKLFF.

This rearrangement joins TRBV19 to TRBJ2-1; no firm D call. The CDR3 has 14 residues. Germline loops: CDR1 LNHDA, CDR2 SQIVND (reference sequence). Trimming stripped 6 bases from V and 0 bases from J, with 9 bases between. CDR3: CASSPQTSYNEQFF. The CDR3 DNA follows: TGTGCCAGTAGCCCACAAACCTCCTACAATGAGCAGTTCTTC.

The V call is TRBV5-4, the J call TRBJ2-1; tentative D call: TRBD2 (6 bases). V lost 2 bases and J lost 3, with 12 bases in between. Germline V CDR1 and CDR2: SGHNT, YYREEE (reference sequence). The CDR3 is made up of 15 amino acids. The CDR3 DNA reads as TGTGCCAGCAGCTTATATATTAGCGGCTACAATGAGCAGTTCTTC. As protein: CASSLYISGYNEQFF. Variable domain in full (rest from reference TRBV5-4 and TRBJ2-1): ETGVTQSPTHLIKTRGQQVTLRCSSQSGHNTVSWYQQALGQGPQFIFQYYREEENGRGNFPPRFSGLQFPNYSSELNVNALELDDSALYLCASSLYISGYNEQFFGPGTRLTVL.

The V call is TRBV18, the J call TRBJ2-3; 7 nucleotides agree with TRBD1. The CDR3 has 15 residues. Germline V gene data show CDR1 as KGHSH and CDR2 as LQKENI. The ends lost 5 bases at V and 3 bases at J; junction bases unmatched: 8. The CDR3: CASSTTGLGTDTQYF. CDR3 DNA: TGTGCCAGCTCAACGACAGGGTTAGGGACAGATACGCAGTATTTT.

V usage is TRBV7-8 and J usage is TRBJ1-4, with a possible D match to TRBD1 (5 bases). Germline loops: CDR1 SGHVS, CDR2 FQNEAQ. The V and J ends lost 0 bases and 5 bases respectively, with 13 bases between them. This CDR3 spans 16 amino acids. The CDR3 DNA follows: TGTGCCAGCAGCTTAGCCCGAGGACACCGAAATGAAAAACTGTTTTTT. It yields the protein CASSLARGHRNEKLFF.

As concerns this clone: This sample also contains other DNA sequences that code for the same CDR3. This sequence joins TRBV7-9 and TRBJ2-7, with D uncertain. In germline, CDR1 is SEHNR, CDR2 FQNEAQ (reference sequence). This CDR3 region has 12 residues. The V gene lost 5 bases and the J gene lost 2 bases, with 7 bases spanning the gap. CDR3 DNA: TGTGCCAGCAGCCCTAGACCCTACGAGCAGTACTTC. The encoded protein is CASSPRPYEQYF. Combining the CDR3 with reference TRBV7-9 and TRBJ2-7 gives the whole variable domain DTGVSQNPRHKITKRGQNVTFRCDPISEHNRLYWYRQTLGQGPEFLTYFQNEAQLEKSRLLSDRFSAERPKGSFSTLEIQRTEQGDSAMYLCASSPRPYEQYFGPGTRLTVT.

This clone was detected once. V is TRBV2 and J is TRBJ2-2; D unresolved. Trimming took off 1 base at V and 4 bases at J, with 7 bases between the two ends. CDR1 is SNHLY and CDR2 is FYNNEI in the germline V gene. The CDR3 spans 14 residues. Here the CDR3 reads CASSEVRVTGELFF. CDR3 bases: TGTGCCAGCAGTGAAGTTCGGGTCACCGGGGAGCTGTTTTTT.

The chain joins TRBV10-1 to TRBJ2-1; D is perhaps TRBD2 (6 bases). Trimming removed 4 bases at V and 0 bases at J, with 10 bases between. The CDR3 has 15 residues. Germline CDR1 reads WNHNN; CDR2 reads SYGVQD (reference sequence). The CDR3 DNA follows: TGCGCCAGCAGTGTGCACGGGAGCTCCTACAATGAGCAGTTCTTC. Its protein product is CASSVHGSSYNEQFF.

The rearrangement uses TRBV5-4 and TRBJ2-1, with TRBD2 identical over 7 bases. Germline V gene lookup returns CDR1 SGHNT and CDR2 YYREEE (reference sequence). J gave up 5 bases and V 2 bases, and 13 bases lay outside the gene matches. The CDR3 sequence is 17 residues long. The CDR3 nucleotides read TGTGCCAGCAGCTTAACACGCGGCGGGAGTTTGAACAATGAGCAGTTCTTC. Translating it yields CASSLTRGGSLNNEQFF. The entire variable domain, with the rest obtained from reference TRBV5-4 and TRBJ2-1, is as follows: ETGVTQSPTHLIKTRGQQVTLRCSSQSGHNTVSWYQQALGQGPQFIFQYYREEENGRGNFPPRFSGLQFPNYSSELNVNALELDDSALYLCASSLTRGGSLNNEQFFGPGTRLTVL.

V and J are TRBV6-5 and TRBJ1-1; D gene ambiguous. Germline CDR1 and CDR2: MNHEY and SVGAGI. Trimming removed 10 bases from V and 2 bases from J, with 17 bases in between. This CDR3 has 14 residues. The CDR3: CATRTDIPNTEAFF. In DNA form, the CDR3 reads TGTGCCACCAGGACCGACATACCAAACACTGAAGCTTTCTTT.

The genes are TRBV6-5 and TRBJ2-7; TRBD1 aligns across 8 bases. J gave up 3 bases and V 2 bases, and 6 bases lay outside the gene matches. This CDR3 comprises 15 residues. Germline assignment: CDR1 MNHEY and CDR2 SVGAGI. This CDR3 reads CASSYLTGEYYEQYF. The CDR3 coding sequence is TGTGCCAGCAGTTACCTGACAGGGGAATACTACGAGCAGTACTTC.

The V and J genes are TRBV7-9 and TRBJ1-1; the match to TRBD1 covers 8 bases. This CDR3 has 16 amino acids. The trim removed 4 bases at V and 4 bases at J, leaving 11 bases unmatched. The germline CDR1 and CDR2 sequences are SEHNR and FQNEAQ (reference sequence). The CDR3 sequence is CASSSTGGLGGTEAFF. CDR3 coding DNA: TGTGCCAGCAGCTCTACAGGGGGATTGGGCGGCACTGAAGCTTTCTTT.

V and J are TRBV3-1 (or the pseudogene TRBV3-2) and TRBJ1-6; weak D call: TRBD1 (5 bases). The CDR3 is 15 residues long. Germline CDR1 is LGHDT and CDR2 is YNNKEL (reference sequence). V gave up 3 bases and J gave up 11 bases, with 17 bases separating them. In nucleotides, the CDR3 is TGTGCCAGCAGCCACGGGTTCGGGAGGGACCCACCCCTCCACTTT. This codes for CASSHGFGRDPPLHF.

This clone was counted at least ten times. The V call is TRBV29-1, the J call TRBJ1-2; the D is unclear. This CDR3 comprises 13 residues. Germline V gene lookup returns CDR1 SQVTM and CDR2 ANQGSEA. Trimming took 7 bases from V and 1 from J, leaving 13 bases between them. The CDR3 loop reads CSATTGFNYGYTF. As DNA, the CDR3 is TGCAGCGCCACCACGGGGTTTAACTATGGCTACACCTTC.

The rearrangement links TRBV6-4 to TRBJ2-3; 15 bases map to TRBD2. V lost 5 bases and J lost 4; bases outside the gene matches: 7. The CDR3 consists of 17 residues. Looked up from germline, CDR1 is MRHNA and CDR2 is SNTAGT. The CDR3 coding sequence is TGTGCCAGCAGTCCCTACGGGACTAGCGGGGGGTCAGATACGCAGTATTTT. It encodes CASSPYGTSGGSDTQYF.

The chain combines TRBV6-5 with TRBJ2-7; 8 bases match TRBD1. The trim removed 6 bases at V and 6 bases at J, leaving 7 bases unmatched. The CDR3 spans 13 residues. Germline assignment: CDR1 MNHEY and CDR2 SVGAGI. The CDR3 loop is CASRRQGRGEQYF. In DNA form, the CDR3 reads TGTGCCAGCAGACGACAGGGGCGTGGCGAGCAGTACTTC.

This clone appeared a few times. This rearrangement joins TRBV7-2 to TRBJ1-2; D gene ambiguous. Germline V gene data show CDR1 as SGHTA and CDR2 as FQGNSA. Trimming stripped 1 base from V and 5 bases from J, with 5 bases between. The CDR3 runs 12 residues. This CDR3 is CASSLVGYGYTF. For the CDR3, the DNA is TGTGCCAGCAGCTTAGTCGGTTATGGCTACACCTTC.

V usage is TRBV5-6 and J usage is TRBJ1-1; a possible D gene is TRBD1 (6 bases). Trimming left V 1 base short and J 2 bases short, with 9 bases between. The V gene's germline CDR1 is SGHDT and CDR2 YYEEEE. The CDR3 has 14 residues. CDR3 sequence: CASSLTGKNTEAFF. The CDR3 DNA reads TGTGCCAGCAGCTTGACAGGGAAAAACACTGAAGCTTTCTTT.

This clone has only a few counts. V gene TRBV5-1 combines with J gene TRBJ1-1; 10 bases fit TRBD1. V lost 6 bases to trimming and J lost 9 bases; unmatched junction nucleotides: 14. The germline CDR1 and CDR2 sequences are SGHRS and YFSETQ. The CDR3 sequence is 15 residues long. For the CDR3, the DNA is TGCGCCAGCAACAGCGGACAAACGACAGGGGGCCAAGCTTTCTTT. It specifies CASNSGQTTGGQAFF.

The rearrangement links TRBV29-1 to TRBJ1-2, with D hard to call. Germline V gives CDR1 SQVTM, CDR2 ANQGSEA. Trimming stripped 2 bases from V and 4 bases from J, with 11 bases between. This CDR3 contains 13 residues. The CDR3 nucleotides read TGCAGCGTTGAACGCCCGGACTCCTATGGCTACACCTTC. This translates into CSVERPDSYGYTF.

This chain uses TRBV2 with TRBJ1-6; 11 nucleotides align to TRBD1. The CDR3 has 16 amino acids. Trimming removed 7 bases from V and 7 bases from J; junction bases left unmatched: 9. Germline-derived CDR1 and CDR2 are SNHLY and FYNNEI. Here the CDR3 DNA reads TGTGCCAGCACAAGGACAGGGGGCATGGAGAATTCACCCCTCCACTTT. Its protein is CASTRTGGMENSPLHF.

This sequence joins TRBV18 and TRBJ2-5; 8 positions match TRBD1. This CDR3 spans 15 amino acids. The V segment lost 5 bases and the J segment 0 bases; nucleotides outside the gene matches: 5. Looked up from germline, CDR1 is KGHSH and CDR2 is LQKENI. In nucleotides, the CDR3 is TGTGCCAGCTCAATAGACAGGGGTTACCAAGAGACCCAGTACTTC. Translation: CASSIDRGYQETQYF.

V gene TRBV6-5 combines with J gene TRBJ1-3; 8 bases are shared with TRBD1. Germline values: CDR1 MNHEY, CDR2 SVGAGI. Trimming cost V 8 bases and J 0 bases; bases outside gene matches: 6. CDR3 length equals 15 residues. The CDR3 nucleotides read TGTGCCAGCGGTTTACAGGGGGTCTCTGGAAACACCATATATTTT. Residues: CASGLQGVSGNTIYF.